This T cell receptor (beta chain) was retrieved from a study of CD8+ T cells in alopecia areata. General study results and limits: Mice showed TCR sharing more clearly than patients did, possibly owing to HLA.

Once RNA had been extracted, it was reverse transcribed into cDNA to act as the sequencing template. Produced via immunoSEQ multiplex PCR; TCRdb's table is partial and in-frame only. Of approximately 58,000 clones in the sample, roughly 47% were seen once. The table lists this clone with a few counts. Its specificity is unknown. Source material: NKG2D-low CD8+ T cells sorted from blood. The sequence derives from a human donor with alopecia areata.

The CDR3 sequence is CASSFSGTPEAFF. In DNA, the CDR3 is TGTGCCAGCAGCTTCTCGGGAACGCCTGAAGCTTTCTTT. The V gene is TRBV7-9, the J gene TRBJ1-1; unclear D gene. This CDR3 has 13 residues. Germline V gene data show CDR1 as SEHNR and CDR2 as FQNEAQ (reference sequence). V was clipped by 3 bases and J by 6 bases, with 11 bases between them.